Listed below are T cell receptor beta chains from one sample, sequenced in a study of siplizumab effects on memory and regulatory T cells. Generated by immunoSEQ multiplex PCR, the TCRdb table keeps only in-frame clones and is missing some. The sample has roughly 64,000 clones; approximately 96% are singletons. Sequenced: naive CD8+ T cells sorted from blood. These receptors were obtained from a human donor in good health. Both conserved end residues are trimmed from each CDR3.

CDR3 | V
ASSPRTSGSTDTQY | TRBV4-2
ASSLLSGNEQF | TRBV4-3
ASRQLVYMLHGNTIY | TRBV12-2
ASSPLPMGEQY | TRBV5-1
ASGKGSNQPQH | TRBV6-5
ASSSPTDQVTDTQY | TRBV27
ASSLGLAADTQY | TRBV7-9
ASTPGAGGNQPQH | TRBV6-4
ASSDVTGGGEQY | TRBV25-1
ASSLWSGGGYT | TRBV27
ASSHRDSPYEQY | TRBV11-3
ASRALGGNQPQH | TRBV6-1
ASSVGVGSAEQY | TRBV9
ASSESGRTFNTEAF | TRBV10-2
ASGPSSYNEQF | TRBV27
ASSQSSQRTGYHNEQF | TRBV23-1
ASSVVDGGTNEQF | TRBV9
AWSNNNQETQY | TRBV30
ASSLAGQGETQY | TRBV5-1
ASSLEAPGTDTQY | TRBV5-1
ASSPWPGDETQY | TRBV7-9
ASSFARSSGEAF | TRBV4-1
ASSPGTEETQY | TRBV5-1
ASGSDGMNTEAF | TRBV12-5
ASSPGGTYEQY | TRBV4-2
ASSYSTGTTEAF | TRBV6-5
ASSLREGTEAF | TRBV27
ASSLLAGGREQY | TRBV27
ASSMGQSNEKLF | TRBV19
ASSQDRGAGANVLT | TRBV4-3
ASSVGGLSSYEQY | TRBV9
ASSPGGVVYEQY | TRBV19
ASSYFLSSYEQY | TRBV6-5
ASSLDGDREAF | TRBV7-6
ASSQMPPDNYSPLH | TRBV23-1
ASGGGIYGYT | TRBV9
ASSERAGGRDTQY | TRBV10-1
ASSWGSYEQY | TRBV13
SPSTSDTDTQY | TRBV29-1
ASSSTGTGDGYT | TRBV5-5
SVELAGAQETQY | TRBV29-1
ASSSTGEGEQY | TRBV7-6
ASRPTGGDEQY | TRBV6-5
ASSQTEGVREQF | TRBV13
ASSLAEAYTQY | TRBV11-2
ASSLVGASTEAF | TRBV5-1
ASSFGLAVNNEQF | TRBV9
ASSLEGNEQF | TRBV28
ASTYRGNNYGYT | TRBV6-5
ASSLYSASETQY | TRBV27
ASSAQGQSSSYEQY | TRBV27
ASSSMATNTEAF | TRBV7-9
ASSPTDGGTEAF | TRBV7-9
ASRPSDLSYEQY | TRBV19
ASESEDDTQY | TRBV2
ASSLASGEPQETQY | TRBV7-9
ASSKPKREEQF | TRBV21-1
ASSMGTYGTETQY | TRBV19
ASSIQETQY | TRBV19
ASSHTPAHEKLF | TRBV4-1